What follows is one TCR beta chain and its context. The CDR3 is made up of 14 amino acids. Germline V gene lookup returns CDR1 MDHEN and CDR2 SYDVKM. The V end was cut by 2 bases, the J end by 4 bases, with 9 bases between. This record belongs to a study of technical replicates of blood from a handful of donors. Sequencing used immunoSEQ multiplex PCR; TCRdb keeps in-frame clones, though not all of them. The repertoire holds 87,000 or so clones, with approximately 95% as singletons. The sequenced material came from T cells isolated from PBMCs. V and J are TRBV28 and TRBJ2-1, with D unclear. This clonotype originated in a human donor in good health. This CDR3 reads CASSLTPRYNEQFF. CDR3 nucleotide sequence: TGTGCCAGCAGTTTAACGCCGAGGTACAATGAGCAGTTCTTC.